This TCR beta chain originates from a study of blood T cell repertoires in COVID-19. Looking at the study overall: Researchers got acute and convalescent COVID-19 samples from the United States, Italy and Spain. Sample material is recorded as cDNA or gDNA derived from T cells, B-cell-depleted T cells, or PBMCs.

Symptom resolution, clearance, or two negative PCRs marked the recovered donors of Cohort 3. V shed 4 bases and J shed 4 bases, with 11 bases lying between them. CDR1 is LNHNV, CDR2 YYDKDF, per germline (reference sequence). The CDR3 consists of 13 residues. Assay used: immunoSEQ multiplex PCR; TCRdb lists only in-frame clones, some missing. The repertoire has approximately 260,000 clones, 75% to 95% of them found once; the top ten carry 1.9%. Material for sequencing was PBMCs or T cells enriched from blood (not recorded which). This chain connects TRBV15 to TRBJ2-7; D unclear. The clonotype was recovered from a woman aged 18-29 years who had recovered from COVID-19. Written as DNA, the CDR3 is TGTGCCACCAGCACTAATACCGGGTACGAGCAGTACTTC. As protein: CATSTNTGYEQYF.